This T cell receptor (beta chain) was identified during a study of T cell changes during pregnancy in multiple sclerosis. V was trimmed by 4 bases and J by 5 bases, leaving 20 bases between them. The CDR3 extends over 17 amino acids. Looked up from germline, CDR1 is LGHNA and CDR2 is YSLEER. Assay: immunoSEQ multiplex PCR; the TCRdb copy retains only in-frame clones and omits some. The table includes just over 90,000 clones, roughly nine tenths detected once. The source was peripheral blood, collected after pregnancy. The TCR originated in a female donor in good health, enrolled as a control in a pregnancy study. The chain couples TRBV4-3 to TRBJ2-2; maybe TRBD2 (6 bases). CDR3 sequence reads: CASSRQPGGAETGELFF. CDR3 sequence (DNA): TGCGCCAGCAGCCGCCAGCCCGGGGGAGCGGAGACCGGGGAGCTGTTTTTT.